This TCR beta chain was sequenced for a study of immune evolution from preneoplasia to lung adenocarcinoma. Study in general: HLA loss of heterozygosity: under 7.5% AIS, more than 14% MIA, about 30% ADC, none AAH.

Trimming removed 2 bases from V and 3 bases from J, with 7 bases in between. The CDR3 length is 13 residues. CDR1 KGHSH and CDR2 LQKENI come from the germline V gene. This clone was counted once. As yet, its antigen is unknown. Sequenced by immunoSEQ multiplex PCR; TCRdb stores in-frame clones only, minus some. The sample shows about 4,700 clones, roughly 86% of them seen only once. Two lung cancer pathologists independently confirmed each histologic diagnosis. Study observations and caveats: Top clone share appeared to fall from AAH through AIS, MIA, adenocarcinoma.

The receptor's source is a person aged 65 to 85 with lung adenocarcinoma. J is TRBJ1-1 and V is TRBV18; D call uncertain. The sequenced sample consisted of FFPE lung adenocarcinoma in situ tissue. Here the CDR3 DNA reads TGTGCCAGCTCACCAAAGGGTTACACTGAAGCTTTCTTT. It translates to CASSPKGYTEAFF.